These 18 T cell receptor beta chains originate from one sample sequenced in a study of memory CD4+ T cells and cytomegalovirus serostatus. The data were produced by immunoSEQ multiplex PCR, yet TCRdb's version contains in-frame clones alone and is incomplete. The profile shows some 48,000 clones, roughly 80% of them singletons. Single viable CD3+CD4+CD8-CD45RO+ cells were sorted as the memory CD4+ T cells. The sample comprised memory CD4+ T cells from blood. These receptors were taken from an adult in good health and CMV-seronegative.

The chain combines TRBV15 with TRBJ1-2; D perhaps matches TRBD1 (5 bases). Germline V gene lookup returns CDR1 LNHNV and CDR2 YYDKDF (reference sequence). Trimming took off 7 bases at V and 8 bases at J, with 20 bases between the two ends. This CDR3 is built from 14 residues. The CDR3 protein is CATTPQVGAGGYTF. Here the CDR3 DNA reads TGTGCCACCACCCCCCAAGTCGGGGCAGGCGGCTACACCTTC.

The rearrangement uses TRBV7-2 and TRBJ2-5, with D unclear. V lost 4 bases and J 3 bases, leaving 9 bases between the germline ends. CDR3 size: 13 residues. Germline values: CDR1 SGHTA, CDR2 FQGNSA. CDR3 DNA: TGTGCCAGCAGCTCGATTTTTAAAGAGACCCAGTACTTC. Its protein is CASSSIFKETQYF.

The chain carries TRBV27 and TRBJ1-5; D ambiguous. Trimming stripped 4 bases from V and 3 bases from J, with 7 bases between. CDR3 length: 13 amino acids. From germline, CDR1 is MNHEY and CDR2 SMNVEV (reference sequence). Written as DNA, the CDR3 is TGTGCCAGCAGTTCCGGAAACAATCAGCCCCAGCATTTT. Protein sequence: CASSSGNNQPQHF.

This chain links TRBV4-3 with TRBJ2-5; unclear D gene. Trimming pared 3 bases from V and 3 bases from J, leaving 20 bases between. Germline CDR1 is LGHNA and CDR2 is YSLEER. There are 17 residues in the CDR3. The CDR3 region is CASSHYPRASNKETQYF. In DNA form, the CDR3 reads TGCGCCAGCAGCCACTACCCCCGGGCTAGTAACAAAGAGACCCAGTACTTC.

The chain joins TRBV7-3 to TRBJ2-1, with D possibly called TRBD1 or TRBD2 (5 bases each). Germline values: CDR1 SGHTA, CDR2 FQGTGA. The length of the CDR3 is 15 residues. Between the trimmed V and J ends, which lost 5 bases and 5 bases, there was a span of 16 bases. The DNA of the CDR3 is TGTGCCAGCAGCCCTTACCCCGGGGCTGACAATGAGCAGTTCTTC. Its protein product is CASSPYPGADNEQFF.

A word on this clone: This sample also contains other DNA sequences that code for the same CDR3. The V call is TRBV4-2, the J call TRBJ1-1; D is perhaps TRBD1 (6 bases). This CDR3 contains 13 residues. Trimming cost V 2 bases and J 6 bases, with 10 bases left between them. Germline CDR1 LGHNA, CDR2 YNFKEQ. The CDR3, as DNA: TGTGCCAGCAGCCAATCGGGGGGCCCTGAAGCTTTCTTT. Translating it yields CASSQSGGPEAFF.

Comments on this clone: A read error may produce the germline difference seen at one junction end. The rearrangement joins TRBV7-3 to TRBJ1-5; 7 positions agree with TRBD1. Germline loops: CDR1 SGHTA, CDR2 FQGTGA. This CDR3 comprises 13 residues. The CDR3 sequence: CASSPQGNRPQHF. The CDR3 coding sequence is TGTGCCAGCAGCCCACAGGGGAATCGGCCCCAGCATTTT.

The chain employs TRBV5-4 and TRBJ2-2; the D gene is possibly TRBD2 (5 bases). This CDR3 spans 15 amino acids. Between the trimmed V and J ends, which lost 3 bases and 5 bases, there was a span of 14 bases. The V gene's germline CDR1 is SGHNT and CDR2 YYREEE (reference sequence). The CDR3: CASSSGSFGTGELFF. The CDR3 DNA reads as TGTGCCAGCAGCTCTGGGAGTTTTGGTACCGGGGAGCTGTTTTTT.

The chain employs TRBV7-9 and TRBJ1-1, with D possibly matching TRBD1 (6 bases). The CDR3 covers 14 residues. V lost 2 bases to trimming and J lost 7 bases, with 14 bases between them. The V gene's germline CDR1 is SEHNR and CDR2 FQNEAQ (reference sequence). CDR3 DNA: TGTGCCAGCAGCTTAACCCCCCCGGACAGTGAAGCTTTCTTT. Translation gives CASSLTPPDSEAFF.

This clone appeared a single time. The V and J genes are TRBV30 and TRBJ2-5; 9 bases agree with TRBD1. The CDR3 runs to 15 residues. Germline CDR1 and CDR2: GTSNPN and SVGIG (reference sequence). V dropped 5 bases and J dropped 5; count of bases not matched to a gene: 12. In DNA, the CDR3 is TGTGCCTGGGGGGGTTACAGGGGGCGTACGGAGACCCAGTACTTC. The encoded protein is CAWGGYRGRTETQYF.

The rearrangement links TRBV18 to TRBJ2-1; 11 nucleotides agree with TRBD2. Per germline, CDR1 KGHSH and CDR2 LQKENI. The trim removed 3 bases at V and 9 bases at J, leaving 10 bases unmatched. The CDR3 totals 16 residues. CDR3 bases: TGTGCCAGCTCACCCCCACTAGCGGGGGCTAGGAGTGAGCAGTTCTTC. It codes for CASSPPLAGARSEQFF.

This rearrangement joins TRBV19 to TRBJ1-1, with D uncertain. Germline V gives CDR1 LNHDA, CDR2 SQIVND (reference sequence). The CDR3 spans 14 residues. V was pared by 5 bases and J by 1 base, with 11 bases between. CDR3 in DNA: TGTGCCAGTAGTGCTTACCTGGGGAACACTGAAGCTTTCTTT. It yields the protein CASSAYLGNTEAFF.

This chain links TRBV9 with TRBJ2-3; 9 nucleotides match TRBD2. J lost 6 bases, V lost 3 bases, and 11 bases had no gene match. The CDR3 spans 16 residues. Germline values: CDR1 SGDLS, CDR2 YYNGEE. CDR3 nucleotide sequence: TGTGCCAGCAGCGGGGACGGCGCGGGGGGGCGGGATACGCAGTATTTT. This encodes CASSGDGAGGRDTQYF.

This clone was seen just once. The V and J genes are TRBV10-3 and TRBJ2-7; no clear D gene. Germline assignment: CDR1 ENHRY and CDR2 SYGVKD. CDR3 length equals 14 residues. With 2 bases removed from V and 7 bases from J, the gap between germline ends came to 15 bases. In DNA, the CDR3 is TGTGCCATCAGTGAGAGTCAGAAGGTAGAGGAGCAGTACTTC. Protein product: CAISESQKVEEQYF.

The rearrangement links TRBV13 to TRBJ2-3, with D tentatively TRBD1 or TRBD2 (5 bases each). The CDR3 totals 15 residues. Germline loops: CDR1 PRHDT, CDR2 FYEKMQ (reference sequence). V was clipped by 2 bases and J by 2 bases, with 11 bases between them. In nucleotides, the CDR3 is TGTGCCAGCAGCTTAACGGGACGGAACACAGATACGCAGTATTTT. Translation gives CASSLTGRNTDTQYF.

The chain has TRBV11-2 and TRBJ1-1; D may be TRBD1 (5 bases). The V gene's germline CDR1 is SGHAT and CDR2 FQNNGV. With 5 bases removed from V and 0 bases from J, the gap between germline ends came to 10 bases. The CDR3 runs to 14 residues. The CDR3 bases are TGTGCCAGCAGCCACAGGAGTCTGAACACTGAAGCTTTCTTT. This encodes CASSHRSLNTEAFF. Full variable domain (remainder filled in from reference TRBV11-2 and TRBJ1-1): EAGVAQSPRYKIIEKRQSVAFWCNPISGHATLYWYQQILGQGPKLLIQFQNNGVVDDSQLPKDRFSAERLKGVDSTLKIQPAKLEDSAVYLCASSHRSLNTEAFFGQGTRLTVV.

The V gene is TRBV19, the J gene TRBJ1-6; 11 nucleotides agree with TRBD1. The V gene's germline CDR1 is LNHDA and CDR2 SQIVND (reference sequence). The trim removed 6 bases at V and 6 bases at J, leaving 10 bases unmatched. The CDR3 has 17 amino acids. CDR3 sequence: CASSYSSGTGGNSPLHF. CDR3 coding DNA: TGTGCCAGTAGCTACTCCTCCGGGACAGGGGGTAATTCACCCCTCCACTTT.

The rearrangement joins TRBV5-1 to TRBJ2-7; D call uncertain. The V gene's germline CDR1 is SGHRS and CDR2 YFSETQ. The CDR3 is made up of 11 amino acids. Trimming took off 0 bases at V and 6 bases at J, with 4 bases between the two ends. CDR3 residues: CASSLVGEQYF. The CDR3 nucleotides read TGCGCCAGCAGCTTGGTCGGCGAGCAGTACTTC.